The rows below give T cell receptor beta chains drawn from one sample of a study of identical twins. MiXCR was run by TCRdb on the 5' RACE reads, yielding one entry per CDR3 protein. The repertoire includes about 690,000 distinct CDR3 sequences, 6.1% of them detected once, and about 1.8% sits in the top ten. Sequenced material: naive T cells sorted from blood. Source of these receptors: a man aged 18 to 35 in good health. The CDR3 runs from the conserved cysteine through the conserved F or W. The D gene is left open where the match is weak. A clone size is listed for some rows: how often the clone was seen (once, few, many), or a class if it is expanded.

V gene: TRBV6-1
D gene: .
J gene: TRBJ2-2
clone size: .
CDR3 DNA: TGTGCCAGCAGTGGAGTCACAGGCGGGGAGCTGTTTTTT
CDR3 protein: CASSGVTGGELFF

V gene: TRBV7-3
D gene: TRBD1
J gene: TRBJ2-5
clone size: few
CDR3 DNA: TGTGCCAGCAGCTTCGCCCCGGGACAGATAGGGGAGACCCAGTACTTC
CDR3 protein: CASSFAPGQIGETQYF

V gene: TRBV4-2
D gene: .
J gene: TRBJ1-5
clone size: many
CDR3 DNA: TGTGCCAGCAGCCAAGACAGGGGAAATCAGCCCCAGCATTTT
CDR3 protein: CASSQDRGNQPQHF

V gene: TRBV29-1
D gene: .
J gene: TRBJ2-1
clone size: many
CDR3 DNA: TGCAGCGTTGACACCCGAGGGCTGAACTCCTACAATGAGCAGTTCTTC
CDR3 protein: CSVDTRGLNSYNEQFF

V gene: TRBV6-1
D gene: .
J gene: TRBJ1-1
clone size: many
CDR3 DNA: TGTGCCAGCAGACACAGGGTGGGGACTGAAGCTTTCTTT
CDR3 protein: CASRHRVGTEAFF

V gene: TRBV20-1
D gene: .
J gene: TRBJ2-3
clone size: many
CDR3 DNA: TGCAGTGGAGCGGGCGGCACAGATACGCAGTATTTT
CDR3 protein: CSGAGGTDTQYF

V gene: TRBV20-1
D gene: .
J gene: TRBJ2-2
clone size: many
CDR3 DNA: TGCAGTGCCCACGACCCGGGGCATGGCACCGGGGAGCTGTTTTTT
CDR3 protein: CSAHDPGHGTGELFF

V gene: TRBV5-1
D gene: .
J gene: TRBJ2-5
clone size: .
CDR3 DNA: TGCGCCAGCAGCTTGATGGGAGGCCCCGAGACCCAGTACTTC
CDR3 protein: CASSLMGGPETQYF

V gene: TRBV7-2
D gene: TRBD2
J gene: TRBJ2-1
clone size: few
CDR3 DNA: TGTGCCAGCAGCTCGGGACTAGCGGCAAACAATGAGCAGTTCTTC
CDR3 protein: CASSSGLAANNEQFF

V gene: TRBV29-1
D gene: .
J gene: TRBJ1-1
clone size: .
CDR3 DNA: TGCGGGAGTCGTGAAAACACTGAAGCTTTCTTT
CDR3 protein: CGSRENTEAFF

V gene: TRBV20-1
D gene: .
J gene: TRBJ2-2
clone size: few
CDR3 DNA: TGCAGTGCTAGATCTAGCGCGGGCGGGGAGCTGTTTTTT
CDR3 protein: CSARSSAGGELFF

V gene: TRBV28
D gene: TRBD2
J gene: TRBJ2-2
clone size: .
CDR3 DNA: TGTGCCAGCAGTTTTTATGTCGACCATCTAGGACTAGCGGGTGGGGACGGCGGGGAGCTGTTTTTT
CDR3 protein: CASSFYVDHLGLAGGDGGELFF

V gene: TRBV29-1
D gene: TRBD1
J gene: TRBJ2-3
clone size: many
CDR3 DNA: TGCAGCGTGGACAGGGCAAGCTTAGATACGCAGTATTTT
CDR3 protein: CSVDRASLDTQYF

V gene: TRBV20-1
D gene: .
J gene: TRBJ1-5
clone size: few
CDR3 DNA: TGCAGTGCTAGGGTCCAGGGAAATATCAATCAGCCCCAGCATTTT
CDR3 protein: CSARVQGNINQPQHF

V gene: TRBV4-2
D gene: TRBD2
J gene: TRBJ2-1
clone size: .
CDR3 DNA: TGTGCCAGCAGCCAGACTAGCGGGATAGACAATGAGCAGTTCTTC
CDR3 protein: CASSQTSGIDNEQFF

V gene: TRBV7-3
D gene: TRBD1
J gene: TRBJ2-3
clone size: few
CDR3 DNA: TGTGCCAGCAGCTTCACAGGGGGCGCGACGGATACGCAGTATTTT
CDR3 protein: CASSFTGGATDTQYF

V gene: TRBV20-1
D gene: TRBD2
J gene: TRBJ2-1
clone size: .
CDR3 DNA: TGCAGTGCTAGCAGGACTAGCGGGAGCGATGAGCAGTTCTTC
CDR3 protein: CSASRTSGSDEQFF

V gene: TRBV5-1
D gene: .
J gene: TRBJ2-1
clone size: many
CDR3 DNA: TGCGCCAGCAGCCAGGGACTCGGAGAGCAGTTCTTC
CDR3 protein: CASSQGLGEQFF

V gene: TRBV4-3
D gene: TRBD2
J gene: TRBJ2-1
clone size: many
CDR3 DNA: TGCGCCAGCAGCCAAGATAGCGGGAGTTATGAGCAGTTCTTC
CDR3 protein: CASSQDSGSYEQFF

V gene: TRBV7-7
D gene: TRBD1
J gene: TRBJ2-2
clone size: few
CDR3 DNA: TGTGCCGGTACCGGGACAGCGAACACCGGGGAGCTGTTTTTT
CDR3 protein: CAGTGTANTGELFF

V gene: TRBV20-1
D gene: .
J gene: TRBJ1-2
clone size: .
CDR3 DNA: TGCAGTGCAGAAAGACAGATGGGCTATGGCTACACCTTC
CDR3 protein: CSAERQMGYGYTF

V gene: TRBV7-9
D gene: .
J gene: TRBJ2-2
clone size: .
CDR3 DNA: TGTGCCAGCAGCTCCGACAGGCTCACCGGGGAGCTGTTTTTT
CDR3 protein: CASSSDRLTGELFF

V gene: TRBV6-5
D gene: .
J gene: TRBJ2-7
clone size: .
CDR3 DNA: TGTGCCAGCACTAATAGCGGTCTCGAGCAGTACTTC
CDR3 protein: CASTNSGLEQYF

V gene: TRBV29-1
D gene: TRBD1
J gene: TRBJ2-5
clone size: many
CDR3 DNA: TGCAGCGTTGTCTCCGGACAGGGTACAGAGACCCAGTACTTC
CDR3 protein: CSVVSGQGTETQYF

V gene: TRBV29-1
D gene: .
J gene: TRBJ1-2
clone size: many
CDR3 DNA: TGCAGCGTTGTTGGTTCCCCCAACTATGGCTACACCTTC
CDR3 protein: CSVVGSPNYGYTF

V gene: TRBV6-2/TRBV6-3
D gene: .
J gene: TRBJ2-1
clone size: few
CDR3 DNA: TGTGCCGGCGGGCAGGGCCTGTGGAATGAGCAGTTCTTC
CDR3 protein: CAGGQGLWNEQFF

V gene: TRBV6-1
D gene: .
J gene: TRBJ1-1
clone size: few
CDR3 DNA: TGTGCCAGCAGTGAATCAGATTGGACTGAAGCTTTCTTT
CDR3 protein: CASSESDWTEAFF

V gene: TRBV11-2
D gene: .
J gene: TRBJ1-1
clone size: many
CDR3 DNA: TGTGCCAGCAGCCTCAGGGAGGGGGGAAACACTGAAGCTTTCTTT
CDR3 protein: CASSLREGGNTEAFF

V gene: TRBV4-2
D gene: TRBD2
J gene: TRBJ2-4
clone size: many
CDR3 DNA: TGTGCCAGCAGCCAAGATGCTCTAGCGGGAGGAGTTTGGGCCAAAAACATTCAGTACTTC
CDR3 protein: CASSQDALAGGVWAKNIQYF

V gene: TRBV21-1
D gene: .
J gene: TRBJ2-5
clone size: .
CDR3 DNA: TGTGCCAGCACCTGGGATAGGGACAGGAGCTTTGTTCGGACCCAGTACTTC
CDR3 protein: CASTWDRDRSFVRTQYF

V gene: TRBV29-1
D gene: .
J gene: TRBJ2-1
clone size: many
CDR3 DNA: TGCAGCGTAATGGACCGCTACAATGAGCAGTTCTTC
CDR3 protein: CSVMDRYNEQFF

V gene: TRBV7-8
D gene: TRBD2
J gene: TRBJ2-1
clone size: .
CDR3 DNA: TGTGCCAGCAGCCCCACTCTAGCGGCGAGCTCCTACAATGAGCAGTTCTTC
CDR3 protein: CASSPTLAASSYNEQFF

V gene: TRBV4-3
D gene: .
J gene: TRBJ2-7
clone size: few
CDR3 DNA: TGCGCCAGCAGCCCCTCCGGGACACATGTCGAGCAGTACTTC
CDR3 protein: CASSPSGTHVEQYF

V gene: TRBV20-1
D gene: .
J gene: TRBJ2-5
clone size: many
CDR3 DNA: TGCAGTGCTTTATACCAAGAGACCCAGTACTTC
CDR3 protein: CSALYQETQYF

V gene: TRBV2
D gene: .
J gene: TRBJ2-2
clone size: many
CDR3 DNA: TGTGCCAGCAGTGATTATGGTCAGCTGTTTTTT
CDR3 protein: CASSDYGQLFF